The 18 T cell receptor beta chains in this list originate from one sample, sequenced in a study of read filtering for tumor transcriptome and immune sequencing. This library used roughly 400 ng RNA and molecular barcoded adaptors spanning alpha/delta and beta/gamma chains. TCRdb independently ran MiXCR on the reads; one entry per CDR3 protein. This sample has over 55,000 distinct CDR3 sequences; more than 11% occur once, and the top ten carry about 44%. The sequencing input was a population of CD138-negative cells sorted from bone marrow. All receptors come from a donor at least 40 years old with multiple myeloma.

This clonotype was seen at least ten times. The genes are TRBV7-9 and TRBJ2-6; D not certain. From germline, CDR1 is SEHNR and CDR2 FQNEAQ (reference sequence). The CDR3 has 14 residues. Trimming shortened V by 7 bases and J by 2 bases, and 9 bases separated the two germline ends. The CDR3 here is CASTPKTGANVLTF. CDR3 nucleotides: TGTGCCAGCACCCCTAAGACTGGGGCCAACGTCCTGACTTTC.

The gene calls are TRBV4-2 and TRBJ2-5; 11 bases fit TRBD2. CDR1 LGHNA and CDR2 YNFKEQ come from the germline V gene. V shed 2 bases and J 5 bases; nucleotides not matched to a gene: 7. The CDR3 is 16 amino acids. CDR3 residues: CASSQLSGRAVETQYF. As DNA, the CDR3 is TGTGCCAGCAGCCAACTTAGCGGGAGGGCCGTGGAGACCCAGTACTTC.

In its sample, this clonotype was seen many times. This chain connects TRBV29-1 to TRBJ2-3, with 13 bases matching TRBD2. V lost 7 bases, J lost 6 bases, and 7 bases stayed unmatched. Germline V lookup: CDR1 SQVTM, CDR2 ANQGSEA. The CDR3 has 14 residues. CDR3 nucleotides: TGCAGCGGAGTACTAGCGGGAGGGACCGATACGCAGTATTTT. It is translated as CSGVLAGGTDTQYF.

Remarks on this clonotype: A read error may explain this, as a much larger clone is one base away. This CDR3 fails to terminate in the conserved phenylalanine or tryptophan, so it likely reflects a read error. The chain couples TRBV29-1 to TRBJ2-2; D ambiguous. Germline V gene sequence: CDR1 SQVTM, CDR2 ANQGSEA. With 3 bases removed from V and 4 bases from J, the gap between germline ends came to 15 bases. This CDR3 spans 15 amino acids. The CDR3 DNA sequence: TGCAGCGTTGAGCTCGGAGAAAGGAGCACCGGGGAGCTGTTTCTT. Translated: CSVELGERSTGELFL.

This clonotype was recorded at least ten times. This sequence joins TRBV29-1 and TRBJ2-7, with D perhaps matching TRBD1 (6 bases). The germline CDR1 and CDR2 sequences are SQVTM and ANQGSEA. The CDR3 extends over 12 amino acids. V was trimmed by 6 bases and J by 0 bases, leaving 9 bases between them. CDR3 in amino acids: CSVGQSSYEQYF. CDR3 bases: TGCAGCGTCGGACAGAGCTCCTACGAGCAGTACTTC.

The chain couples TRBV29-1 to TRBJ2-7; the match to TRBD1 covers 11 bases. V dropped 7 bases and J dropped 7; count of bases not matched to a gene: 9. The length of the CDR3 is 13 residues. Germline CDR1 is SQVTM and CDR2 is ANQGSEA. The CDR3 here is CSGGGQGDFEQYF. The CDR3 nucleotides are TGCAGCGGCGGGGGACAGGGGGACTTTGAGCAGTACTTC.

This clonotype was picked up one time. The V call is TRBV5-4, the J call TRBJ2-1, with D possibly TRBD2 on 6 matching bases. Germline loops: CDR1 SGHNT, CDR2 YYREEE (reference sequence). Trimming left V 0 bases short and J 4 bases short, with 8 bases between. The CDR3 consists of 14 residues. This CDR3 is CASSLGLDYNEQFF. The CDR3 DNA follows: TGTGCCAGCAGCTTGGGACTAGATTACAATGAGCAGTTCTTC.

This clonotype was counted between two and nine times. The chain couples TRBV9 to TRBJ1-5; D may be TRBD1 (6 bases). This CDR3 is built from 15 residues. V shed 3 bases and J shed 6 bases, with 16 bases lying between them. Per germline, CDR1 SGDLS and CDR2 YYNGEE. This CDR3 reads CASSGQGNKGQPQHF. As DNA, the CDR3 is TGTGCCAGCAGCGGGCAGGGGAATAAGGGTCAGCCCCAGCATTTT. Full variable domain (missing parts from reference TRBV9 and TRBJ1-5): DSGVTQTPKHLITATGQRVTLRCSPRSGDLSVYWYQQSLDQGLQFLIQYYNGEERAKGNILERFSAQQFPDLHSELNLSSLELGDSALYFCASSGQGNKGQPQHFGDGTRLSIL.

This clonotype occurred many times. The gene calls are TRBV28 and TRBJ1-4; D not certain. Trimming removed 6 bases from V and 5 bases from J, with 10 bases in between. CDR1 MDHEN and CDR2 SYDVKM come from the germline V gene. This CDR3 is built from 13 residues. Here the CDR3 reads CASSGGRNEKLFF. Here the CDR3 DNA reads TGTGCCAGCAGCGGAGGGAGGAATGAAAAACTGTTTTTT.

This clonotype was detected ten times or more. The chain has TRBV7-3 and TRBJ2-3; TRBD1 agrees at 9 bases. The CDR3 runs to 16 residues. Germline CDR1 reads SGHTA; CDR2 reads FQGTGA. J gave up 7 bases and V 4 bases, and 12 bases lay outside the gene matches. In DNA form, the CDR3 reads TGTGCCAGCAGCTCAGGGGGACAGGGAGCCCTTCATACGCAGTATTTT. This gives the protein CASSSGGQGALHTQYF.

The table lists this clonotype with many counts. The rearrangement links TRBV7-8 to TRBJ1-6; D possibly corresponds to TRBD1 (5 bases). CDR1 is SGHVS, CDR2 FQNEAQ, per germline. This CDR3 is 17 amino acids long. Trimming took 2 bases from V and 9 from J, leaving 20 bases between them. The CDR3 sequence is CASSLNIEGSGGSPLHF. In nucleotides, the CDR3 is TGTGCCAGCAGCTTAAATATCGAGGGGTCGGGGGGTTCACCCCTCCACTTT.

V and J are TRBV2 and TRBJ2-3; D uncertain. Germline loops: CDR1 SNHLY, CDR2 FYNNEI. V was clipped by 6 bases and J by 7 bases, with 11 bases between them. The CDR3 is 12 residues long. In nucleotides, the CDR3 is TGTGCCAGCAGCCAATCTAGGAATACGCAGTATTTT. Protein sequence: CASSQSRNTQYF.

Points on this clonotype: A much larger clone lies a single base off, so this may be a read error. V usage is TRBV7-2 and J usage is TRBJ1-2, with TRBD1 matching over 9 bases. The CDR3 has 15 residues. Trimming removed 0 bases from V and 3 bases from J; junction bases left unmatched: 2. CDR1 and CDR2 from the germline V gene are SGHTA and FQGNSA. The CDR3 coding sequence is TGTGCCAGCAGCTTAGCGGGGACAGGGTACTATGGCTACACCTTC. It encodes CASSLAGTGYYGYTF.

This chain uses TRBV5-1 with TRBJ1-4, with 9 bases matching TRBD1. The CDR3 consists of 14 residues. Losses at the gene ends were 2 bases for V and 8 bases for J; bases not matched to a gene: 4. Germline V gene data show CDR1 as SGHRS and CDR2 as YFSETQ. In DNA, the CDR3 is TGCGCCAGCAGCTTCGGACAGGGGAACGAAAAACTGTTTTTT. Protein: CASSFGQGNEKLFF.

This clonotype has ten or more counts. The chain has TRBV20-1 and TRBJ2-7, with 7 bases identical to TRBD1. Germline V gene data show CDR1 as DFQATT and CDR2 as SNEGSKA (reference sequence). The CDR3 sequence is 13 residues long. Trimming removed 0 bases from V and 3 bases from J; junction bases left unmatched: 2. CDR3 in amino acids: CSAREGTDYEQYF. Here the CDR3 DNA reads TGCAGTGCTAGAGAGGGGACAGACTACGAGCAGTACTTC.

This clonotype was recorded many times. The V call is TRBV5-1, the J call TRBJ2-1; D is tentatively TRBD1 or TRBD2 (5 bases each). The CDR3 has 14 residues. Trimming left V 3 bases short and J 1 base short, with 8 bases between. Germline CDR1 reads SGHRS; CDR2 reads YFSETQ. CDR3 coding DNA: TGCGCCAGCAGCTGGAGGACATCCTACAATGAGCAGTTCTTC. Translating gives CASSWRTSYNEQFF.

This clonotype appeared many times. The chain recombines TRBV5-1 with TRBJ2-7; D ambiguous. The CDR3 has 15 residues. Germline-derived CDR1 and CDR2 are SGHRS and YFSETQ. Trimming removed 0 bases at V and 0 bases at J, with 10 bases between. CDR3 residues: CASSLASLSSYEQYF. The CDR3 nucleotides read TGCGCCAGCAGCTTGGCCAGCCTGAGCTCCTACGAGCAGTACTTC.

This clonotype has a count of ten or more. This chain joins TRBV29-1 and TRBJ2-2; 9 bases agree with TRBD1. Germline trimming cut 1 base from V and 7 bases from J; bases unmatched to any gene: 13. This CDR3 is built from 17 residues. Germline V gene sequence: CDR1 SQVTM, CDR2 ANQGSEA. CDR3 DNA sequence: TGCAGCGTTGAAGCTAGGGGACTACAGGGGGCCATCGGGGAGCTGTTTTTT. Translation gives CSVEARGLQGAIGELFF.